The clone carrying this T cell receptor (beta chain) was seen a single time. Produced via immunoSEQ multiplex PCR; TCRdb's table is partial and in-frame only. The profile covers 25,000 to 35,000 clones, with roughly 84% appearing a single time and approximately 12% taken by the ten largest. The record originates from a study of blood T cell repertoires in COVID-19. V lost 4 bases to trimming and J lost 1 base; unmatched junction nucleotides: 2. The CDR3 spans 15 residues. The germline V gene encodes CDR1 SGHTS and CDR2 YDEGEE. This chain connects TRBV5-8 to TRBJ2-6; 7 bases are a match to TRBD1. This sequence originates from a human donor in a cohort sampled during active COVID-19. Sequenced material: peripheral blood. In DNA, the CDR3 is TGTGCCAGCAGCACGACAGGGTCTGGGGCCAACGTCCTGACTTTC. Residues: CASSTTGSGANVLTF.